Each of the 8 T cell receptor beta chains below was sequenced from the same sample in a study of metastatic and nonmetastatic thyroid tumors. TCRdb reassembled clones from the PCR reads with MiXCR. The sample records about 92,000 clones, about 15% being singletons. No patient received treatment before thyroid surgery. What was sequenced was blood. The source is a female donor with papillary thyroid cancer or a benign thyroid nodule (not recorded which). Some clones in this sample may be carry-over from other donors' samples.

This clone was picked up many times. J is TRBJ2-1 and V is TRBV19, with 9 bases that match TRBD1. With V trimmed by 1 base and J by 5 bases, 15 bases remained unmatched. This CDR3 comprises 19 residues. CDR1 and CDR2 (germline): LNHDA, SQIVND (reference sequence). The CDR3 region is CASSIVLGIRDRVNNEQFF. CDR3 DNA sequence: TGTGCCAGTAGTATAGTCCTTGGGATTCGGGACAGGGTAAACAATGAGCAGTTCTTC. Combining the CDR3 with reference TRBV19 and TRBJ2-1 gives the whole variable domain DGGITQSPKYLFRKEGQNVTLSCEQNLNHDAMYWYRQDPGQGLRLIYYSQIVNDFQKGDIAEGYSVSREKKESFPLTVTSAQKNPTAFYLCASSIVLGIRDRVNNEQFFGPGTRLTVL.

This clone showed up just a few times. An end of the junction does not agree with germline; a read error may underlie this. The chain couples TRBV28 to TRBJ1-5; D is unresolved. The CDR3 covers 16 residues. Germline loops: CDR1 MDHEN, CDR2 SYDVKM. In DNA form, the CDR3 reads TGTGCCAGCAGTTTCTCTGGACCTACTAGCAATCAGCCCCATCATTTT. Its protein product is CASSFSGPTSNQPHHF.

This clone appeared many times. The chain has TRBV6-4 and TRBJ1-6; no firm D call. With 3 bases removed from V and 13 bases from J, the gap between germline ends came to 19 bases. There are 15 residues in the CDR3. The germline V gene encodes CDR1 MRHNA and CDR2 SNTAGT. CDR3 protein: CASSERERPNHPLHF. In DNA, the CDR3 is TGTGCCAGCAGTGAACGTGAGCGGCCGAATCATCCCCTCCACTTT.

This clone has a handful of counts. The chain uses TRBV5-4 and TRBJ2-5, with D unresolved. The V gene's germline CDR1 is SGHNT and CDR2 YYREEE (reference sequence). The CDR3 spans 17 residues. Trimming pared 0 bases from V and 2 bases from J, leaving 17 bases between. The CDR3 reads CASSLAAGRVLQETQYF. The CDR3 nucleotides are TGTGCCAGCAGCTTGGCGGCAGGAAGGGTGTTGCAAGAGACCCAGTACTTC.

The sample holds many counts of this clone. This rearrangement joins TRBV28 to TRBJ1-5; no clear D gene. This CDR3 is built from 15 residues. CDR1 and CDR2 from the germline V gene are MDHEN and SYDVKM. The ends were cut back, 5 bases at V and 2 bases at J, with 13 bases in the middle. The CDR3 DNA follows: TGTGCCAGCAGTGGTGGTCTCTCTCGCAATCAGCCCCAGCATTTT. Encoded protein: CASSGGLSRNQPQHF.

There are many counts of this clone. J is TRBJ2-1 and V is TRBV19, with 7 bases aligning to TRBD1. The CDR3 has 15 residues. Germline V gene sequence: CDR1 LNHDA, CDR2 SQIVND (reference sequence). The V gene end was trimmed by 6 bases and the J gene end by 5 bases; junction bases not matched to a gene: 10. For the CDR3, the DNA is TGTGCCAGTAGCATCACCTGGGGACAGAACAATGAGCAGTTCTTC. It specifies CASSITWGQNNEQFF.

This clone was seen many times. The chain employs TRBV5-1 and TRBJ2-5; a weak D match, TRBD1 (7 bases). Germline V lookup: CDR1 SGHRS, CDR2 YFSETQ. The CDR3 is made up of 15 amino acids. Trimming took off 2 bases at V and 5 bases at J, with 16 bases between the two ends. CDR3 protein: CASSFWGDSGETQYF. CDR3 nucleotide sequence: TGCGCCAGCAGCTTTTGGGGGGACAGTGGGGAGACCCAGTACTTC. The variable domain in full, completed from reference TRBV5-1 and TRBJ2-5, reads KAGVTQTPRYLIKTRGQQVTLSCSPISGHRSVSWYQQTPGQGLQFLFEYFSETQRNKGNFPGRFSGRQFSNSRSEMNVSTLELGDSALYLCASSFWGDSGETQYFGPGTRLLVL.

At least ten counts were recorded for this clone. The CDR3 protein is CASSPGTGGSYEQYF. CDR3 bases: TGTGCCAGCAGCCCGGGGACAGGGGGCTCCTACGAGCAGTACTTC. The chain joins TRBV11-3 to TRBJ2-7, with 11 nucleotides matching TRBD1. CDR1 and CDR2 (germline): SGHNT, YENEEA. Trimming removed 5 bases from V and 0 bases from J; junction bases left unmatched: 3. The CDR3 covers 15 residues.